The 12 T cell receptor beta chains presented below share a single source sample, sequenced in a study of cytomegalovirus exposure and HLA in healthy donors listed by TCRdb under 2017. The library was built by means of the immunoSEQ multiplex PCR assay. For the multiplex PCR, a mixture combining 60 forward primers for TCR Vbeta segments and 13 reverse primers for TCR Jbeta segments was used. The clones in this table, taken by TCRdb from immuneACCESS, are in-frame only. Not every clone is retained; where verified, under half of the shortfall comes from an unresolved V gene, and the cause of the rest is unknown. The sample records roughly 120,000 clones, over 75% of which are singletons. The ten largest clones represent less than 4% of the sample. Material for sequencing was PBMCs. The receptor source for this set is a human donor in good health.

The rearrangement joins TRBV6-1 to TRBJ1-6, with D maybe TRBD1 (6 bases). The CDR3 runs to 18 residues. The V and J ends lost 0 bases and 8 bases respectively, with 20 bases between them. Per the germline V gene, CDR1 is MNHNS and CDR2 is SASEGT. The CDR3 nucleotides read TGTGCCAGCAGTGAAGCCCCTACAGGGAGTTCCCTGCATTCACCCCTCCACTTT. Amino acids: CASSEAPTGSSLHSPLHF.

The chain joins TRBV9 to TRBJ1-3; D possibly corresponds to TRBD1 (6 bases). The CDR3 is 14 amino acids. The V gene's germline CDR1 is SGDLS and CDR2 YYNGEE. The V and J ends lost 4 bases and 9 bases respectively, with 17 bases between them. The CDR3 nucleotides are TGTGCCAGCAGCCCGCCAGGGGTTGAAGTCACCATATATTTT. It is translated as CASSPPGVEVTIYF.

CDR3 protein: CASSVQAAGGNTIYF. DNA of the CDR3: TGTGCCAGCAGCGTACAGGCAGCAGGAGGAAACACCATATATTTT. The chain recombines TRBV9 with TRBJ1-3; D unresolved. The CDR3 has 15 residues. The V gene's germline CDR1 is SGDLS and CDR2 YYNGEE. V lost 1 base to trimming and J lost 4 bases, with 12 bases between them.

V and J are TRBV21-1 and TRBJ1-2; TRBD1 is taken as the D call from the table, unchecked against the DNA. TRBV21-1 corresponds to a pseudogene. The CDR3 contains 15 residues. CDR3 DNA: TGTGCCAGCAGCAAAGTTAGCCAGGGGATCTATGGCTACACCTTC. Encoded protein: CASSKVSQGIYGYTF.

V gene TRBV6-5 combines with J gene TRBJ1-4, with D unclear. Germline loops: CDR1 MNHEY, CDR2 SVGAGI. This CDR3 comprises 15 residues. Trimming stripped 7 bases from V and 0 bases from J, with 12 bases between. The CDR3 here is CASTLWESTNEKLFF. The CDR3 DNA is TGTGCCAGCACCCTATGGGAGTCAACTAATGAAAAACTGTTTTTT.

The V call is TRBV4-2, the J call TRBJ2-7, with unresolved D. There are 17 residues in the CDR3. Germline CDR1 and CDR2: LGHNA and YNFKEQ. Trimming removed 0 bases at V and 0 bases at J, with 15 bases between. The CDR3 region has the DNA TGTGCCAGCAGCCAAGAGTATGCGCTTAAAACCTCCTACGAGCAGTACTTC. It yields the protein CASSQEYALKTSYEQYF.

The rearrangement links TRBV5-6 to TRBJ1-3, with 8 bases aligning to TRBD1. J gave up 0 bases and V 0 bases, and 5 bases lay outside the gene matches. This CDR3 contains 17 residues. Germline-derived CDR1 and CDR2 are SGHDT and YYEEEE. The CDR3 loop is CASSLVRQGSSGNTIYF. The CDR3 DNA follows: TGTGCCAGCAGCTTGGTCAGACAGGGGAGCTCTGGAAACACCATATATTTT.

This clone appeared a few times. The rearrangement joins TRBV4-2 to TRBJ2-3, with TRBD1 matching 11 bases. Germline V gene sequence: CDR1 LGHNA, CDR2 YNFKEQ. The ends lost 5 bases at V and 6 bases at J; junction bases unmatched: 10. The CDR3 covers 16 residues. The CDR3 protein is CASSLEGQGVRDTQYF. The CDR3 DNA is TGTGCCAGCAGCTTGGAGGGACAGGGGGTTCGGGATACGCAGTATTTT.

The gene calls are TRBV10-3 and TRBJ1-2; D might be TRBD1 (6 bases). CDR3 length: 13 amino acids. The ends were cut back, 10 bases at V and 8 bases at J, with 20 bases in the middle. CDR1 is ENHRY and CDR2 is SYGVKD in the germline V gene. This CDR3 is CATLLSRGNGYTF. CDR3 DNA: TGTGCCACCCTTTTGAGCAGGGGAAACGGCTACACCTTC.

This chain joins TRBV30 and TRBJ2-2, with TRBD1 as a possible D gene (6 bases). The CDR3 consists of 16 residues. CDR1 and CDR2 (germline): GTSNPN, SVGIG (reference sequence). Trimming removed 1 base from V and 4 bases from J, with 16 bases in between. Here the CDR3 reads CAWSASRTDITGELFF. The DNA of the CDR3 is TGTGCCTGGAGTGCATCTCGGACAGATATCACCGGGGAGCTGTTTTTT.

The gene calls are TRBV7-2 and TRBJ2-3, with 8 bases aligning to TRBD1. Germline V gene lookup returns CDR1 SGHTA and CDR2 FQGNSA. The V segment lost 1 base and the J segment 2 bases; nucleotides outside the gene matches: 11. This CDR3 has 18 amino acids. In DNA, the CDR3 is TGTGCCAGCAGCTTAGTAGCTGGCAGGGGGCAGTTCACAGATACGCAGTATTTT. Translated, it gives CASSLVAGRGQFTDTQYF.

CDR3 protein: CSGHPYEQYF. The CDR3 DNA sequence: TGCAGCGGGCACCCCTACGAGCAGTACTTC. V and J are TRBV29-1 and TRBJ2-7; unclear D gene. This CDR3 spans 10 amino acids. Germline V lookup: CDR1 SQVTM, CDR2 ANQGSEA. Deletions cut 7 bases from V and 2 bases from J, with 6 bases between.